This TCR beta chain was documented in a study of shared clonotypes between healthy human individuals. Study details: Donor ages ranged 18 to 49 years: a couple of women, three men.

Remarks on this clone: Antigen: not known.

General study points: Clonotypes that were shared across four donors made up approximately 5.1% of naive CD4 clonotypes. Naive subsets tended to show greater estimated richness than memory subsets. The four-donor shared clonotypes exceeded non-shared clonotypes in generation probability, with non-shared ones scoring lower.

Some clones are missing from TCRdb's copy, which holds only in-frame ones; the method was immunoSEQ multiplex PCR. The data show some 200,000 clones, approximately 70% seen once. Germline values: CDR1 MNHNY, CDR2 SVGAGI (reference sequence). Trimming took 4 bases from V and 6 from J, leaving 9 bases between them. The CDR3 spans 13 residues. J is TRBJ2-2 and V is TRBV6-6; D gene uncertain. The receptor comes from a man between 25 and 39 years old in good health. The sample was memory CD4+ T cells sorted from blood. Stated subset: CD45RA-negative fraction. Here the CDR3 reads CASSSVPPGELFF. Written as DNA, the CDR3 is TGTGCCAGCAGTTCCGTCCCTCCCGGGGAGCTGTTTTTT.